This entry describes one T cell receptor beta chain. Study processing details: Nucleated cell number was recorded as an estimate derived from reference gene primer amplification. Clones were sequenced by immunoSEQ multiplex PCR, and TCRdb holds only the in-frame ones, with some missing. That table supplies the V and J calls and clone size; D and trimming were determined from the DNA. The sample has nearly 100,000 clones, around 84% seen once. The data stem from a study of blood T cell repertoires in COVID-19. Germline CDR1 is MNHEY and CDR2 is SVGEGT. This CDR3 region has 14 residues. V was pared by 2 bases and J by 8 bases, with 15 bases between.

The TCR originated in a woman in her sixties with acute or convalescent COVID-19. The source material was peripheral blood. The rearrangement joins TRBV6-2 or TRBV6-3 to TRBJ1-2; D gene unclear. In nucleotides, the CDR3 is TGTGCCAGCAGTTACGCGACCCTTGCGGAAGGCTACACCTTC. It encodes CASSYATLAEGYTF.